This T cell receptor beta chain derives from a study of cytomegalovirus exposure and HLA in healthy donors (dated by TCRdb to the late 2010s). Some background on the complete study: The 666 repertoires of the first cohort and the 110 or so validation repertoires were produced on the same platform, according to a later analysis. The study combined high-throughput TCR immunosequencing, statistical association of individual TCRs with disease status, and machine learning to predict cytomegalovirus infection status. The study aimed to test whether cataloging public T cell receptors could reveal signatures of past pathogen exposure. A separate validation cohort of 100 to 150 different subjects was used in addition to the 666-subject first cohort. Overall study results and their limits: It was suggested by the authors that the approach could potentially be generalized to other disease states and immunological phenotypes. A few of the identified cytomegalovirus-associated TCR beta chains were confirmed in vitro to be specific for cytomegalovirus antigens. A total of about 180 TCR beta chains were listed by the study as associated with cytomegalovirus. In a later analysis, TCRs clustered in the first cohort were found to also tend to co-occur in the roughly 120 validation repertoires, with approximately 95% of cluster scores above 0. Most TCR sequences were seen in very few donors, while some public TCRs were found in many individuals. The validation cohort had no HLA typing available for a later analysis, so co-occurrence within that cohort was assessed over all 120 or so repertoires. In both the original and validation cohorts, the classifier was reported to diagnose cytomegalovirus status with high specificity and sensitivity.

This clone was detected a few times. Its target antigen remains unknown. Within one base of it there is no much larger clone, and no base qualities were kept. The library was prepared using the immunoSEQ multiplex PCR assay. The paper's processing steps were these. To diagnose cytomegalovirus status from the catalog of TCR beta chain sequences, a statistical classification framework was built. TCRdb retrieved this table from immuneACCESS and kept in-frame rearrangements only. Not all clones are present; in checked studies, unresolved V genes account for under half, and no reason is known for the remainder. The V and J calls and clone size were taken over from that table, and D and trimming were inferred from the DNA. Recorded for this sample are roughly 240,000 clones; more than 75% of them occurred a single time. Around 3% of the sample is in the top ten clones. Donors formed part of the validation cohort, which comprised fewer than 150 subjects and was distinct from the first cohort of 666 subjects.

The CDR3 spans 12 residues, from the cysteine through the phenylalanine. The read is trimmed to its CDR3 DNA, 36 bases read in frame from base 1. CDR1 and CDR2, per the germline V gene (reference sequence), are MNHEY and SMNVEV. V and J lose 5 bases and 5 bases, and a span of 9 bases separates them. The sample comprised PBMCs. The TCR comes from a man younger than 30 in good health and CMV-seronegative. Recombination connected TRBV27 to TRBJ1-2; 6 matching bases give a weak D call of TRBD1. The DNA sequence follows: TGTGCCAGCAGTCCACAGGGATATGGCTACACCTTC. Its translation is CASSPQGYGYTF.